The T cell receptor beta chain under discussion was sequenced for a study of shared clonotypes between healthy human individuals. V gave up 3 bases and J gave up 0 bases; unmatched junction bases: 9. This CDR3 contains 17 residues. Germline values: CDR1 SGHRS, CDR2 YFSETQ. It was CD45RO-negative cells, positively selected for CCR7, that made up naive CD8 cells, with terminally differentiated effector memory CD45RA+ cells excluded. Clones were read by immunoSEQ multiplex PCR, and TCRdb kept only the in-frame ones, dropping some. The data contain over 2,000,000 clones, around 93% of them singletons. Sequencing was performed on naive CD8+ T cells from PBMCs. This TCR was sampled from a man aged 18 to 29 in good health. Some clones in this sample may be carry-over from other donors' samples. This chain joins TRBV5-1 and TRBJ2-7; 10 bases are shared with TRBD1. The CDR3 region has the DNA TGCGCCAGCAGCTCCCTGACAGGGGGCCCCCTCTCCTACGAGCAGTACTTC. Translated: CASSSLTGGPLSYEQYF.